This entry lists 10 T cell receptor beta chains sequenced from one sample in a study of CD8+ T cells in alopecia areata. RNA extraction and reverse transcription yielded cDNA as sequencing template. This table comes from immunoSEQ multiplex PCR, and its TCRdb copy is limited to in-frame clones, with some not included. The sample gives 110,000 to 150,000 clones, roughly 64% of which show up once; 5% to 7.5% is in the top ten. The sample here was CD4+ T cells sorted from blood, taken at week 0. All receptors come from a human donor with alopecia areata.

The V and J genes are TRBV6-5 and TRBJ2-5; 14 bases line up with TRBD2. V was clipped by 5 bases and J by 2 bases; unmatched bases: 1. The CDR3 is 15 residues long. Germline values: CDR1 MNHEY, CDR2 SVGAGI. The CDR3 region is CASSGTSGGQETQYF. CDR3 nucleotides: TGTGCCAGCAGTGGGACTAGCGGGGGTCAAGAGACCCAGTACTTC.

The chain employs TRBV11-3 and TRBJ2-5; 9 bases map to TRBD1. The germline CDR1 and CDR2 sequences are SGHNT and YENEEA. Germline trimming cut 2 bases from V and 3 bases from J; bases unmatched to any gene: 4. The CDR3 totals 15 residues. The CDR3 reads CASSLIWDREETQYF. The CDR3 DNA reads TGTGCCAGCAGCTTAATTTGGGACAGGGAAGAGACCCAGTACTTC.

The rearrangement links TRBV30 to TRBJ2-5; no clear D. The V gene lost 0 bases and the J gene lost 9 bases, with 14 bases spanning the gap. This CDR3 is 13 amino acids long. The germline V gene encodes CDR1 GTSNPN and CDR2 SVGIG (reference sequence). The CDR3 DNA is TGTGCCTGGAGTGTCGGTGCTATCTTCGCCCAGTACTTC. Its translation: CAWSVGAIFAQYF.

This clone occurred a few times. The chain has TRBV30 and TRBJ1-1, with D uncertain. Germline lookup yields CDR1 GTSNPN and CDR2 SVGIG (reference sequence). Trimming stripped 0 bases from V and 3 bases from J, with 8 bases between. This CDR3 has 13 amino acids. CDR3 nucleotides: TGTGCCTGGAGTGTTAGTTTGGACACTGAAGCTTTCTTT. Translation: CAWSVSLDTEAFF.

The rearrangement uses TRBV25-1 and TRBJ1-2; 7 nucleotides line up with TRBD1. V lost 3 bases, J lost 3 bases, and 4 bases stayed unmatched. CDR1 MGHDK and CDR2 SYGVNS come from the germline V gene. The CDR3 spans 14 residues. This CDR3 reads CASSDRQGHYGYTF. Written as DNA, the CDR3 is TGTGCCAGCAGTGATCGACAGGGCCACTATGGCTACACCTTC.

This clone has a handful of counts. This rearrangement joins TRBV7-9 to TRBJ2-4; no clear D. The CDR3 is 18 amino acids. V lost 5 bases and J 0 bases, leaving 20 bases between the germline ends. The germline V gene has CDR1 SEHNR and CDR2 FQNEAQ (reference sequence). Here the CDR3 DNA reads TGTGCCAGCAGCCCCCTTAGTCTTGCGGAACTAGCCAAAAACATTCAGTACTTC. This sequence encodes CASSPLSLAELAKNIQYF.

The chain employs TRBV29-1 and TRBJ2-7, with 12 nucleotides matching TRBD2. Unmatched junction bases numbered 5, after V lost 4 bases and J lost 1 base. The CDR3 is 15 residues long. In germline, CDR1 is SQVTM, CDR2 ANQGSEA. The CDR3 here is CSVALLAGGSYEQYF. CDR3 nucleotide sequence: TGCAGCGTTGCCTTACTAGCGGGGGGTTCCTACGAGCAGTACTTC.

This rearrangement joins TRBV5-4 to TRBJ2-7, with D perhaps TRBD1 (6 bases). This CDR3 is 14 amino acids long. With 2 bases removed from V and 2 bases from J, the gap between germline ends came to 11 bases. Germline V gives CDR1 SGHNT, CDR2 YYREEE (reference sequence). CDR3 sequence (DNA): TGTGCCAGCAGCTTATCAGGGGCTGCCTACGAGCAGTACTTC. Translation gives CASSLSGAAYEQYF.

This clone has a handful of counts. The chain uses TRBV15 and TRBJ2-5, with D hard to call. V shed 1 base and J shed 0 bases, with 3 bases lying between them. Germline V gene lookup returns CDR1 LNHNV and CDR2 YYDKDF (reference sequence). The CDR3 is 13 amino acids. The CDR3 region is CATSRANQETQYF. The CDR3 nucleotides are TGTGCCACCAGCAGAGCAAACCAAGAGACCCAGTACTTC.

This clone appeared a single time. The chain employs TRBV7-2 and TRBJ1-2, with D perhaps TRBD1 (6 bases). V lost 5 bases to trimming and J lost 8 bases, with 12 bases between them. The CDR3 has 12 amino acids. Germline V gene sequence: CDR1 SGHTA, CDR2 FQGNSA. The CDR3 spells CASSAQGRGYTF. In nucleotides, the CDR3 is TGTGCCAGCAGCGCACAGGGACGAGGCTACACCTTC.